This T cell receptor beta chain is from a study of OX40 agonist ivuxolimab in advanced cancers. Overall study: Six ivuxolimab dose levels, 0.01 to 10 mg/kg, were given intravenously every 2 weeks. Cohort: roughly 80% men, mean age around 61, aged roughly 23 to 79.

Clones were sequenced by immunoSEQ multiplex PCR, and TCRdb holds only the in-frame ones, with some missing. Among about 77,000 clones listed, 86% were seen once. V shed 4 bases and J shed 4 bases, with 11 bases lying between them. This CDR3 is built from 12 residues. The V gene's germline CDR1 is SQVTM and CDR2 ANQGSEA. Here the sequenced sample was CD4+ or CD8+ T cells sorted from blood, taken in a trial of the OX40 agonist ivuxolimab. V and J are TRBV29-1 and TRBJ2-7; D is possibly TRBD2 (6 bases). The sequence came from an adult with an advanced solid tumor such as melanoma, head and neck, liver or kidney cancer. This CDR3 is CSVAGSMYEQYF. The CDR3 region has the DNA TGCAGCGTTGCCGGGAGTATGTACGAGCAGTACTTC.